This T cell receptor (beta chain) was captured by sequencing in a study of response to subunit inactivated influenza vaccine. A note on this clonotype: The antigen is unknown.

CDR1 is SGDLS and CDR2 is YYNGEE in the germline V gene. The CDR3 has 14 amino acids. J was trimmed by 5 bases and V by 3 bases; bases with no gene match: 7. TCRdb redid the calling of the RT-PCR reads with MiXCR, one entry per CDR3 protein. The data contain roughly 790,000 distinct CDR3 sequences, 21% of them singletons. Overall study findings and caveats: Each seasonal influenza vaccination, the authors suggested, recruits few new T cells.

The sequence was collected from a man aged 50 or older who received an inactivated influenza vaccine. Sequenced here: PBMCs from blood, sampled roughly 5 days after vaccination. V usage is TRBV9 and J usage is TRBJ2-5; 7 nucleotides align to TRBD1. The CDR3 sequence is CASSETGWGETQYF. DNA of the CDR3: TGTGCCAGCAGCGAGACAGGGTGGGGGGAGACCCAGTACTTC.